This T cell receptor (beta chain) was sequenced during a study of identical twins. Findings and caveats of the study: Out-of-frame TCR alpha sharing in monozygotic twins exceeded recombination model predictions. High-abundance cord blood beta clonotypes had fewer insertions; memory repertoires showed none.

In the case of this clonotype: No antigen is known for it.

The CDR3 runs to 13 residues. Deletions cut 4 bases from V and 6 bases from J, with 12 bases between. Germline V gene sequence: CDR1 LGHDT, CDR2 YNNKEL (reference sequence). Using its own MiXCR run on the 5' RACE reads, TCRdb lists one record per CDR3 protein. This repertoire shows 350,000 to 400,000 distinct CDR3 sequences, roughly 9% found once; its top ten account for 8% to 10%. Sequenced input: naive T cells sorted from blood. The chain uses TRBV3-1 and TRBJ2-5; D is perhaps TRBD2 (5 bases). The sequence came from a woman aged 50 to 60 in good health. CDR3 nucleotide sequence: TGTGCCAGCAGCCTAACGGGATCAAAGACCCAGTACTTC. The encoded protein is CASSLTGSKTQYF.